This T cell receptor (beta chain) was sequenced for a study of vaccination effects on CD4 cells after COVID-19. Study conclusions and caveats: By a late point after vaccination, infection- and vaccine-induced clones had shrunk markedly through clonal contraction.

Comments on this clone: As yet, its antigen is unknown.

Assay used: immunoSEQ multiplex PCR; TCRdb lists only in-frame clones, some missing. The repertoire has about 66,000 clones, approximately 80% of them found once; the top ten carry more than 2%. Culturing for 10 days preceded CD4+ T cell isolation. Subjects were given two BNT162b2 or mRNA-1273 vaccine doses. Absence of prior SARS-CoV-2 infection characterized the vaccine recipients, who showed negative nucleocapsid antibodies. On days 3 and 7, fresh IL-2 medium replaced half the medium. This specimen consisted of CD4+ T cells from PBMCs cultured without peptide, obtained after COVID-19 vaccination. This clonotype was sampled from a human donor who received a COVID-19 vaccine.

The CDR3 DNA follows: TGCGCCAGCAGCGCCAACGTTCAAGAGACCCAGTACTTC. This codes for CASSANVQETQYF. The chain combines TRBV5-1 with TRBJ2-5; no reliable D call. Germline CDR1 and CDR2: SGHRS and YFSETQ. The CDR3 runs to 13 residues. The ends were cut back, 4 bases at V and 2 bases at J, with 9 bases in the middle. Full variable domain (remainder filled in from reference TRBV5-1 and TRBJ2-5): KAGVTQTPRYLIKTRGQQVTLSCSPISGHRSVSWYQQTPGQGLQFLFEYFSETQRNKGNFPGRFSGRQFSNSRSEMNVSTLELGDSALYLCASSANVQETQYFGPGTRLLVL.